This T cell receptor (beta chain) derives from a study of cytomegalovirus exposure and HLA in healthy donors. General study points: Cytomegalovirus-associated status was assigned to some 180 TCR beta chains. It was found in a later analysis that first-cohort TCR clusters tended to co-occur in the 90 to 150 validation repertoires.

This CDR3 spans 16 amino acids. Germline V gene lookup returns CDR1 SGHRS and CDR2 YFSETQ. V gave up 0 bases and J gave up 4 bases, with 17 bases separating them. The donors were part of the validation cohort, which consisted of under 150 subjects and was separate from the first cohort of several hundred subjects. For this clone: Its antigen is not known.

The method was immunoSEQ multiplex PCR; TCRdb's version includes in-frame clones alone and lacks a portion of them. The sample records some 180,000 clones, approximately 86% being singletons. Sequences were obtained from PBMCs. V is TRBV5-1 and J is TRBJ2-7, with D perhaps matching TRBD2 (6 bases). This receptor was taken from a man aged 30-40 years in good health and CMV-seropositive. CDR3 sequence (DNA): TGCGCCAGCAGCTTGGTGGTCCTAGGAGGGCCTTACGAGCAGTACTTC. Amino acid sequence: CASSLVVLGGPYEQYF.